This T cell receptor beta chain was documented in a study of blood T cell repertoires in COVID-19. Study in general: T cells, B-cell-depleted T cells, or PBMCs provided the cDNA or gDNA that served as material.

Original handling: Estimation of nucleated cell counts was performed using reference gene primer amplification. Generated by immunoSEQ multiplex PCR, the TCRdb table keeps only in-frame clones and is missing some. V, J and clone size are those of that table, while D and trimming were read from the DNA. The sample yields 20,000 or so clones, 70% to 90% seen once. Germline V gene lookup returns CDR1 GTSNPN and CDR2 SVGIG (reference sequence). The V segment lost 6 bases and the J segment 1 base; nucleotides outside the gene matches: 9. This CDR3 has 14 residues. The source is a man at least 80 years old with acute or convalescent COVID-19. The chain uses TRBV30 and TRBJ2-7, with 7 bases lining up with TRBD1. Sequencing was carried out using peripheral blood. The CDR3 loop reads CACTRQGTSYEQYF. The CDR3 DNA follows: TGTGCCTGTACTAGACAGGGCACTTCCTACGAGCAGTACTTC.